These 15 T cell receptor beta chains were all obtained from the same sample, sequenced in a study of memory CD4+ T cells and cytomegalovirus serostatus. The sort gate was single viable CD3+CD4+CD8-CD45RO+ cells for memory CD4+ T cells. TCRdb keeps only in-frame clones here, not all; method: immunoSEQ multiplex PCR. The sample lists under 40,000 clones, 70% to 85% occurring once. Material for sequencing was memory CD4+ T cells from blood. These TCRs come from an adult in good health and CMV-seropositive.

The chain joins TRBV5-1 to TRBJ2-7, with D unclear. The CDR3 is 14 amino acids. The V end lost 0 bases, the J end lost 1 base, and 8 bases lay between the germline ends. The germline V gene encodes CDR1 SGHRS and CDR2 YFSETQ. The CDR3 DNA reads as TGCGCCAGCAGCTTGGATGGGGTTTCCTACGAGCAGTACTTC. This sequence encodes CASSLDGVSYEQYF.

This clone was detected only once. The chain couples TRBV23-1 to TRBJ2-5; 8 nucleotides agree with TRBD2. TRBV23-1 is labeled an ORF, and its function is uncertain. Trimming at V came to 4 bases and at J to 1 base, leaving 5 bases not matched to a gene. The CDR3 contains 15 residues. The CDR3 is CASSRLAFAQETQYF. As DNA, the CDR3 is TGCGCCAGCAGTCGACTAGCGTTTGCCCAAGAGACCCAGTACTTC.

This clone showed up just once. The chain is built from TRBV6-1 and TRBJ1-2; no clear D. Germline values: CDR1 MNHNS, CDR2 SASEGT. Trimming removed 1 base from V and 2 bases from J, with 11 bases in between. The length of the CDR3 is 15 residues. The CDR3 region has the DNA TGTGCCAGCAGTGAAGGCCCAGGCTCCAACTATGGCTACACCTTC. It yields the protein CASSEGPGSNYGYTF.

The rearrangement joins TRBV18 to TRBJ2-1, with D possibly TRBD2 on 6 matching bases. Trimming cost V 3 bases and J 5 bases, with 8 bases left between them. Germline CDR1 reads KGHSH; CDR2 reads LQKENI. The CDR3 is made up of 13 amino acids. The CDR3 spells CASSPGLNNEQFF. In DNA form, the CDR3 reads TGTGCCAGCTCACCGGGACTTAACAATGAGCAGTTCTTC.

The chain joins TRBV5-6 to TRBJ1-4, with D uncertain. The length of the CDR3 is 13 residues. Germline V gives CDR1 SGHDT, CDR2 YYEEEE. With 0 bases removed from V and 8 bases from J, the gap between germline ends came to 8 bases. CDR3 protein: CASSLGLGEKLFF. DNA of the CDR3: TGTGCCAGCAGCTTGGGCCTCGGCGAAAAACTGTTTTTT.

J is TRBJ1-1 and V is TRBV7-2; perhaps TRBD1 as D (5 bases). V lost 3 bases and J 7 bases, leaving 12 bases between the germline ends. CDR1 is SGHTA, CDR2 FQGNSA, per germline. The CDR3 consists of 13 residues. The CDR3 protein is CASSFQGGSEAFF. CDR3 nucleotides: TGTGCCAGCAGCTTCCAGGGCGGGAGTGAAGCTTTCTTT.

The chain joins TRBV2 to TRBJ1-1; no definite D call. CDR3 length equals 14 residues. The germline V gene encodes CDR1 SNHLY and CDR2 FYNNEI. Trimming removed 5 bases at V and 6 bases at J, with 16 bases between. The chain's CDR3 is CASSRAGGIPEAFF. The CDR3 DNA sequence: TGTGCCAGCAGTAGAGCAGGCGGTATCCCTGAAGCTTTCTTT.

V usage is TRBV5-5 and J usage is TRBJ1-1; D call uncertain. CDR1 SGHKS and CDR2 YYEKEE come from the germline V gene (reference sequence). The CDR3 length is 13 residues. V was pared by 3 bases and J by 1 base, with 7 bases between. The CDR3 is CASSSLSNTEAFF. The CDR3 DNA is TGTGCCAGCAGCTCCCTTTCGAACACTGAAGCTTTCTTT. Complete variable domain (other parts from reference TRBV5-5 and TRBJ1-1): DAGVTQSPTHLIKTRGQQVTLRCSPISGHKSVSWYQQVLGQGPQFIFQYYEKEERGRGNFPDRFSARQFPNYSSELNVNALLLGDSALYLCASSSLSNTEAFFGQGTRLTVV.

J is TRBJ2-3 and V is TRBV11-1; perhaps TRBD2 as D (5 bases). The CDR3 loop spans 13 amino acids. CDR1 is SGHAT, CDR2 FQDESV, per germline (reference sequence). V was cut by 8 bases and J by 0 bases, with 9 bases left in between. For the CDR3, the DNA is TGTGCCAGCGGCGGAGGAAGCACAGATACGCAGTATTTT. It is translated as CASGGGSTDTQYF.

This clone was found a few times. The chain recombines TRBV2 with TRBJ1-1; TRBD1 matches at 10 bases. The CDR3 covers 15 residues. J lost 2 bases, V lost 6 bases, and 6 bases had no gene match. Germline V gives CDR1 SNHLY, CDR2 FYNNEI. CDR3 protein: CASRHGTGVNTEAFF. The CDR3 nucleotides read TGTGCCAGCAGACACGGGACAGGGGTTAACACTGAAGCTTTCTTT.

Written as DNA, the CDR3 is TGTGCCAGCAGCTTTGGACTAGCGGGGGGGGAAGAGCAGTTCTTC. Protein sequence: CASSFGLAGGEEQFF. This chain uses TRBV7-2 with TRBJ2-1; 15 positions agree with TRBD2. J gave up 10 bases and V 3 bases, and 4 bases lay outside the gene matches. The length of the CDR3 is 15 residues. The germline CDR1 and CDR2 sequences are SGHTA and FQGNSA.

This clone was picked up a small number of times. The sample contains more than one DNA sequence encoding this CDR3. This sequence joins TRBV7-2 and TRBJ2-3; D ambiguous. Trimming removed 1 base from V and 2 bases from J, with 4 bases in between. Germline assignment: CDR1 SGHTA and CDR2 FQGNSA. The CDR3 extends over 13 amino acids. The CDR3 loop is CASSLGVTDTQYF. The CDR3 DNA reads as TGTGCCAGCAGCTTAGGGGTCACAGATACGCAGTATTTT.

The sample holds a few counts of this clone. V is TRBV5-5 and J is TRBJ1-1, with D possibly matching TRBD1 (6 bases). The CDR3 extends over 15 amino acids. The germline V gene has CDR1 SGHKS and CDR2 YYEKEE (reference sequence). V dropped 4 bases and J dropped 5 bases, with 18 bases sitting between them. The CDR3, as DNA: TGTGCCAGCAGCCCCCTCGGGGGGGCGAGGACTGAAGCTTTCTTT. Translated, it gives CASSPLGGARTEAFF.

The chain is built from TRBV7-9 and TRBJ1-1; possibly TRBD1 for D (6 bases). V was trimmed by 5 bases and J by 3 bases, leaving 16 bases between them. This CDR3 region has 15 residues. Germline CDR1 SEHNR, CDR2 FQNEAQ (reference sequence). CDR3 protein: CASSSRQELYTEAFF. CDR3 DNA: TGTGCCAGCAGCAGCCGACAGGAACTTTACACTGAAGCTTTCTTT. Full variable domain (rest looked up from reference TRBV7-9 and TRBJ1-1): DTGVSQNPRHKITKRGQNVTFRCDPISEHNRLYWYRQTLGQGPEFLTYFQNEAQLEKSRLLSDRFSAERPKGSFSTLEIQRTEQGDSAMYLCASSSRQELYTEAFFGQGTRLTVV.

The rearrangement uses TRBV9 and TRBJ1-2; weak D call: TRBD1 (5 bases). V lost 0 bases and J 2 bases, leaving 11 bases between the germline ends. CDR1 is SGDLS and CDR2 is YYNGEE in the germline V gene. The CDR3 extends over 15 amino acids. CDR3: CASSVAPGTNYGYTF. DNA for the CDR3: TGTGCCAGCAGCGTAGCTCCTGGGACGAACTATGGCTACACCTTC.